This passage covers 5 T cell receptor beta chains from one sample sequenced in a study of T cell responses to AZD1222 COVID-19 vaccine. Sequenced by immunoSEQ multiplex PCR; TCRdb stores in-frame clones only, minus some. The profile shows some 84,000 clones, 65% to 90% of them singletons. The sample in question was peripheral blood, obtained on day 0 of AZD1222 vaccination. These receptors were collected from an adult in good health.

The rearrangement links TRBV5-1 to TRBJ1-3, with D perhaps TRBD1 (5 bases). From germline, CDR1 is SGHRS and CDR2 YFSETQ. The CDR3 consists of 14 residues. V lost 4 bases and J lost 0, with 8 bases in between. CDR3 amino acids: CASSTDISGNTIYF. The CDR3 coding sequence is TGCGCCAGCAGCACGGACATCTCTGGAAACACCATATATTTT.

This clone has only one observation. The rearrangement links TRBV28 to TRBJ2-7, with 8 bases lining up with TRBD2. CDR1 and CDR2 (germline): MDHEN, SYDVKM. V lost 4 bases, J lost 6 bases, and 11 bases stayed unmatched. This CDR3 has 15 amino acids. The CDR3 loop reads CASSSLAGWAGEQYF. CDR3 sequence (DNA): TGTGCCAGCAGTTCCTTAGCGGGATGGGCCGGCGAGCAGTACTTC.

The V gene is TRBV5-4, the J gene TRBJ1-5; D is perhaps TRBD1 (6 bases). This CDR3 contains 14 residues. V shed 1 base and J shed 2 bases, with 7 bases lying between them. Germline V gene data show CDR1 as SGHNT and CDR2 as YYREEE (reference sequence). CDR3: CASSLSGGNQPQHF. CDR3 bases: TGTGCCAGCAGCTTGTCAGGGGGCAATCAGCCCCAGCATTTT. Together with reference TRBV5-4 and TRBJ1-5, the CDR3 gives the full variable domain: ETGVTQSPTHLIKTRGQQVTLRCSSQSGHNTVSWYQQALGQGPQFIFQYYREEENGRGNFPPRFSGLQFPNYSSELNVNALELDDSALYLCASSLSGGNQPQHFGDGTRLSIL.

This chain uses TRBV6-2 or TRBV6-3 with TRBJ2-6; no clear D gene. The CDR3 extends over 14 amino acids. Germline V lookup: CDR1 MNHEY, CDR2 SVGEGT. The V and J ends lost 5 bases and 0 bases respectively, with 5 bases between them. CDR3 bases: TGTGCCAGCAGTCGAAACTCTGGGGCCAACGTCCTGACTTTC. As protein: CASSRNSGANVLTF.

This chain uses TRBV6-5 with TRBJ2-7; TRBD2 matches 8 bases. Germline V gene data show CDR1 as MNHEY and CDR2 as SVGAGI. This CDR3 spans 14 amino acids. Trimming took 6 bases from V and 0 from J; bases not matched to a gene: 4. CDR3 bases: TGTGCCAGCAGAGAGACTAGCGACTCCTACGAGCAGTACTTC. This gives the protein CASRETSDSYEQYF.